These T cell receptor beta chains were read from a single sample in a study of identical twins. TCRdb re-analysed the 5' RACE reads in MiXCR, keeping a single row per CDR3 protein. The top ten clones hold around 1.5% of a sample with some 900,000 distinct CDR3 sequences, approximately 13% of them seen once. In addition, the sample was reused for a study of yellow fever vaccine responses in identical twins.

Sequences were obtained from PBMCs. These receptors all come from a woman between 18 and 30 years old in good health. CDR3s include the opening cysteine and the closing phenylalanine or tryptophan. Each record gives: D gene, J gene, V gene, clone size, CDR3 protein, CDR3 DNA. A D gene is named only where the DNA matches it firmly. A clone size is listed for some rows: how often the clone was seen (once, few, many), or a class if it is expanded.

>TRBD2|TRBJ2-7|TRBV5-1|few
CASSLRSDSGRVYEQYF
TGCGCCAGCAGCTTGAGATCAGATAGCGGGAGGGTTTACGAGCAGTACTTC
>TRBD1|TRBJ1-2|TRBV11-2|.
CASSPLTGQSYYGYTF
TGTGCCAGCAGCCCCCTCACGGGACAGTCTTACTATGGCTACACCTTC
>TRBD1|TRBJ2-7|TRBV2|.
CASRPGTVGYEQYF
TGTGCCAGCAGACCCGGGACAGTGGGGTACGAGCAGTACTTC
>TRBD2|TRBJ2-5|TRBV29-1|.
CSDRLAGAQETQYF
TGCAGCGACAGACTAGCGGGGGCTCAAGAGACCCAGTACTTC
>TRBD2|TRBJ2-1|TRBV5-1|.
CASSSSGTSDEQFF
TGCGCCAGCAGCTCATCCGGGACTAGCGACGAGCAGTTCTTC
>.|TRBJ1-5|TRBV7-9|.
CASSLGPGADQPQHF
TGTGCCAGCAGCTTAGGGCCCGGGGCGGATCAGCCCCAGCATTTT
>TRBD2|TRBJ2-1|TRBV5-4|.
CASRSRTSGSGAQFF
TGTGCCAGCAGGTCACGGACTAGCGGGAGCGGGGCGCAGTTCTTC
>.|TRBJ2-7|TRBV5-6|.
CASSLGQLYSYEQYF
TGTGCCAGCAGCTTAGGACAGCTATACTCCTACGAGCAGTACTTC
>.|TRBJ2-3|TRBV14|.
CASSQDAGTSTDTQYF
TGTGCCAGCAGCCAAGACGCAGGGACAAGCACAGATACGCAGTATTTT
>.|TRBJ1-1|TRBV29-1|many
CSAGGTEAFF
TGCAGCGCCGGGGGCACTGAAGCTTTCTTT
>.|TRBJ1-1|TRBV6-5|.
CASSYSLGYEAFF
TGTGCCAGCAGTTACTCGTTAGGGTATGAAGCTTTCTTT
>.|TRBJ1-6|TRBV5-1|.
CASSLAGAGGSPLHF
TGCGCCAGCAGCTTGGCCGGGGCAGGTGGCTCACCCCTCCACTTT
>.|TRBJ2-2|TRBV18|.
CASSPPSSTGELFF
TGTGCCAGCTCACCACCTTCCAGCACCGGGGAGCTGTTTTTT
>.|TRBJ1-2|TRBV4-1|many
CASSQDLLGNYGYTF
TGCGCCAGCAGCCAAGACTTGTTGGGGAACTATGGCTACACCTTC
>.|TRBJ2-3|TRBV28|.
CASSWGNEDTQYF
TGTGCCAGCAGTTGGGGAAATGAGGATACGCAGTATTTT
>.|TRBJ2-2|TRBV5-1|few
CASSLPVTNTGELFF
TGCGCCAGCAGCTTGCCCGTGACGAACACCGGGGAGCTGTTTTTT
>TRBD2|TRBJ2-1|TRBV10-3|.
CAISSGTEDYNEQFF
TGTGCCATCAGTAGCGGGACCGAAGACTACAATGAGCAGTTCTTC
>TRBD1|TRBJ2-7|TRBV4-1|.
CASSHGQGRYEQYF
TGCGCCAGCAGCCACGGACAGGGACGGTACGAGCAGTACTTC
>.|TRBJ2-5|TRBV29-1|few
CSISSFQETQYF
TGCAGCATATCCTCTTTCCAAGAGACCCAGTACTTC
>.|TRBJ1-2|TRBV18|once
CASSPQGEHGYTF
TGTGCCAGCTCACCACAGGGGGAGCATGGCTACACCTTC
>.|TRBJ1-2|TRBV7-9|.
CASSFDAGKNYGYTF
TGTGCCAGCAGCTTCGACGCAGGAAAGAACTATGGCTACACCTTC
>TRBD2|TRBJ2-1|TRBV3-1|.
CASSQGVSGRNNEQFF
TGTGCCAGCAGCCAAGGGGTGAGCGGGAGAAACAATGAGCAGTTCTTC
>.|TRBJ1-4|TRBV12-3/TRBV12-4|few
CASSLGQVEKLFF
TGTGCCAGCAGTTTAGGGCAGGTGGAAAAACTGTTTTTT
>TRBD2|TRBJ2-7|TRBV7-2|.
CASSPLAGSPFGQYF
TGTGCCAGCAGCCCATTAGCGGGATCTCCTTTTGGGCAGTACTTC
>TRBD2|TRBJ2-3|TRBV10-3|many
CATRGLAEGDTQYF
TGTGCCACGCGGGGACTAGCGGAGGGAGATACGCAGTATTTT
>TRBD2|TRBJ2-7|TRBV3-1|.
CASSQELAGGRSIGEQYF
TGTGCCAGCAGCCAAGAACTAGCGGGAGGCCGATCGATCGGCGAGCAGTACTTC
>.|TRBJ1-1|TRBV11-3|.
CASSLGVQGEAFF
TGTGCCAGCAGCTTGGGGGTACAGGGTGAAGCTTTCTTT
>.|TRBJ2-7|TRBV6-1|many
CASRAKGRGYEQYF
TGTGCCAGCAGAGCGAAGGGCAGGGGCTACGAGCAGTACTTC